These 22 T cell receptor beta chains were all obtained from the same sample, sequenced in a study of Siglec-9 on CD8 T cells in melanoma. Assay used: immunoSEQ multiplex PCR; TCRdb lists only in-frame clones, some missing. This sample has about 36,000 clones, with more than 65% found just once. Sequenced input: Siglec-9- CD8+ T cells sorted from blood. These receptors all come from a human donor in good health.

The rearrangement uses TRBV27 and TRBJ2-1; TRBD2 agrees at 8 bases. The CDR3 loop spans 15 amino acids. V dropped 5 bases and J dropped 6; count of bases not matched to a gene: 9. Germline CDR1 MNHEY, CDR2 SMNVEV (reference sequence). The CDR3, as DNA: TGTGCCAGCAGTCCCCCTAGCGGGCAGGTCAATGAGCAGTTCTTC. It codes for CASSPPSGQVNEQFF.

The rearrangement joins TRBV28 to TRBJ2-7; a possible D gene is TRBD1 (6 bases). Per the germline V gene, CDR1 is MDHEN and CDR2 is SYDVKM. The V end was cut by 5 bases, the J end by 3 bases, with 14 bases between. The CDR3 is 14 amino acids. CDR3 amino acids: CASSQTGSFYEQYF. The CDR3 nucleotides are TGTGCCAGCAGTCAGACAGGTTCCTTCTACGAGCAGTACTTC.

This clone appeared once. V usage is TRBV10-2 and J usage is TRBJ2-1, with TRBD2 matching 8 bases. This CDR3 spans 14 amino acids. V was pared by 3 bases and J by 9 bases, with 7 bases of the junction left unmatched. Germline V gene sequence: CDR1 WSHSY, CDR2 SAAADI. The CDR3 spells CASSEIGGATEQFF. The DNA for the CDR3 is TGCGCCAGCAGTGAAATCGGGGGGGCGACTGAGCAGTTCTTC.

The chain recombines TRBV10-1 with TRBJ2-5; no clear D gene. The CDR3 runs 13 residues. The V gene's germline CDR1 is WNHNN and CDR2 SYGVQD (reference sequence). V lost 4 bases, J lost 0 bases, and 6 bases lay in between. CDR3 protein: CASSGDHQETQYF. CDR3 coding DNA: TGCGCCAGCAGTGGAGACCACCAAGAGACCCAGTACTTC.

The chain joins TRBV28 to TRBJ1-1, with 8 bases identical to TRBD1. CDR3 size: 15 residues. In germline, CDR1 is MDHEN, CDR2 SYDVKM. With 7 bases clipped from V and 1 base from J, the junction kept 8 bases outside the gene matches. The CDR3 region is CASTGTGEENTEAFF. CDR3 in DNA: TGTGCCAGCACTGGGACAGGTGAGGAGAACACTGAAGCTTTCTTT.

V usage is TRBV6-5 and J usage is TRBJ1-1; no clear D gene. This CDR3 is built from 16 residues. The V end lost 0 bases, the J end lost 5 bases, and 16 bases lay between the germline ends. CDR1 is MNHEY and CDR2 is SVGAGI in the germline V gene. The CDR3: CASSYSRRNRGTEAFF. DNA of the CDR3: TGTGCCAGCAGTTACTCCCGACGGAACCGAGGGACTGAAGCTTTCTTT.

The chain carries TRBV7-9 and TRBJ2-3; no clear D gene. V dropped 1 base and J dropped 1 base, with 9 bases sitting between them. This CDR3 is 15 amino acids long. From germline, CDR1 is SEHNR and CDR2 FQNEAQ (reference sequence). CDR3: CASSLDLSGTDTQYF. DNA for the CDR3: TGTGCCAGCAGCTTAGATCTTTCGGGCACAGATACGCAGTATTTT.

V is TRBV7-7 and J is TRBJ2-2; tentatively, D is TRBD1 (5 bases). The CDR3 spans 15 residues. Germline CDR1 SSHAT, CDR2 FNYEAQ (reference sequence). This CDR3 is CAIDPPGIRTGELFF. Here the CDR3 DNA reads TGTGCTATAGATCCCCCAGGGATTCGCACCGGGGAGCTGTTTTTT.

The chain carries TRBV28 and TRBJ1-5; possibly TRBD1 for D (5 bases). V lost 4 bases and J 1 base, leaving 14 bases between the germline ends. From germline, CDR1 is MDHEN and CDR2 SYDVKM. This CDR3 has 16 residues. CDR3 loop: CASSSLGRQSNQPQHF. CDR3 in DNA: TGTGCCAGCAGTTCCTTAGGGCGACAGAGCAATCAGCCCCAGCATTTT.

The chain joins TRBV27 to TRBJ1-2; TRBD1 might be the D (6 bases). This CDR3 region has 11 residues. V lost 6 bases, J lost 8 bases, and 10 bases lay in between. CDR1 and CDR2 from the germline V gene are MNHEY and SMNVEV (reference sequence). This CDR3 reads CASRKGGGYTF. The DNA for the CDR3 is TGTGCCAGCAGGAAGGGGGGGGGCTACACCTTC.

The rearrangement links TRBV7-8 to TRBJ2-7, with 10 nucleotides matching TRBD1. The CDR3 covers 15 residues. V gave up 1 base and J gave up 2 bases; unmatched junction bases: 2. Germline CDR1 SGHVS, CDR2 FQNEAQ. In DNA form, the CDR3 reads TGTGCCAGCAGCTTAGACGACAGGGGGCCCTACGAGCAGTACTTC. Amino acid sequence: CASSLDDRGPYEQYF.

This rearrangement joins TRBV19 to TRBJ1-1; D possibly corresponds to TRBD1 (5 bases). In germline, CDR1 is LNHDA, CDR2 SQIVND (reference sequence). With 3 bases removed from V and 3 bases from J, the gap between germline ends came to 14 bases. This CDR3 contains 15 residues. CDR3 coding DNA: TGTGCCAGTAGTATTGTAGGGACGGAGTACACTGAAGCTTTCTTT. Its protein is CASSIVGTEYTEAFF.

The chain is built from TRBV6-1 and TRBJ1-3; no reliable D call. The V gene's germline CDR1 is MNHNS and CDR2 SASEGT. This CDR3 spans 15 amino acids. Between the trimmed V and J ends, which lost 2 bases and 2 bases, there was a span of 10 bases. The CDR3 loop reads CASSELGKAGNTIYF. For the CDR3, the DNA is TGTGCCAGCAGTGAACTGGGGAAAGCTGGAAACACCATATATTTT.

The gene calls are TRBV4-1 and TRBJ1-2; D remains ambiguous. The CDR3 sequence is 13 residues long. Trimming removed 0 bases from V and 8 bases from J, with 10 bases in between. Germline V lookup: CDR1 MGHRA, CDR2 YSYEKL. In DNA form, the CDR3 reads TGCGCCAGCAGCCAAGATCCGACCGGGGGCTACACCTTC. This codes for CASSQDPTGGYTF.

J is TRBJ1-4 and V is TRBV13; D is uncertain. Between the trimmed V and J ends, which lost 1 base and 8 bases, there was a span of 11 bases. CDR3 length: 14 residues. CDR1 and CDR2 (germline): PRHDT, FYEKMQ (reference sequence). CDR3 sequence reads: CASSLDSEEEKLFF. For the CDR3, the DNA is TGTGCCAGCAGCTTAGATTCCGAAGAGGAAAAACTGTTTTTT.

The rearrangement joins TRBV9 to TRBJ1-2; 10 bases align to TRBD1. This CDR3 is built from 16 residues. V lost 3 bases, J lost 2 bases, and 7 bases stayed unmatched. Germline V gene data show CDR1 as SGDLS and CDR2 as YYNGEE. The CDR3 here is CASSATGGAGNYGYTF. The CDR3 DNA follows: TGTGCCAGCAGCGCGACAGGGGGCGCAGGGAACTATGGCTACACCTTC.

This clone was found once. The chain is built from TRBV5-1 and TRBJ1-2; 7 nucleotides line up with TRBD1. The germline V gene has CDR1 SGHRS and CDR2 YFSETQ. The CDR3 loop spans 14 amino acids. V was pared by 4 bases and J by 5 bases, with 8 bases of the junction left unmatched. CDR3 nucleotide sequence: TGCGCCAGCAGCACGCGACAGGGAGAGTATGGCTACACCTTC. This sequence encodes CASSTRQGEYGYTF. Together with reference TRBV5-1 and TRBJ1-2, the CDR3 gives the full variable domain: KAGVTQTPRYLIKTRGQQVTLSCSPISGHRSVSWYQQTPGQGLQFLFEYFSETQRNKGNFPGRFSGRQFSNSRSEMNVSTLELGDSALYLCASSTRQGEYGYTFGSGTRLTVV.

This clone appeared a single time. The chain has TRBV27 and TRBJ2-1; possibly TRBD2 for D (7 bases). This CDR3 comprises 17 residues. Per the germline V gene, CDR1 is MNHEY and CDR2 is SMNVEV (reference sequence). Trimming removed 0 bases from V and 2 bases from J, with 14 bases in between. CDR3 in DNA: TGTGCCAGCAGTTTATCTTCTGGGGGGGCCGCCTACAATGAGCAGTTCTTC. Translated: CASSLSSGGAAYNEQFF.

The rearrangement links TRBV7-9 to TRBJ1-2, with 7 bases lining up with TRBD1. The CDR3 runs to 14 residues. CDR1 is SEHNR and CDR2 is FQNEAQ in the germline V gene (reference sequence). V was clipped by 6 bases and J by 2 bases; unmatched bases: 6. The CDR3 reads CASRTGARNYGYTF. The CDR3 DNA sequence: TGTGCCAGCAGAACAGGGGCCCGGAACTATGGCTACACCTTC. The full variable domain, with the rest looked up from reference TRBV7-9 and TRBJ1-2, is DTGVSQNPRHKITKRGQNVTFRCDPISEHNRLYWYRQTLGQGPEFLTYFQNEAQLEKSRLLSDRFSAERPKGSFSTLEIQRTEQGDSAMYLCASRTGARNYGYTFGSGTRLTVV.

V and J are TRBV7-9 and TRBJ2-5, with no clear D. V was trimmed by 8 bases and J by 5 bases, leaving 9 bases between them. CDR1 SEHNR and CDR2 FQNEAQ come from the germline V gene (reference sequence). The CDR3 covers 11 residues. The CDR3 loop reads CASSSEETQYF. The CDR3, as DNA: TGTGCCAGCTCCTCAGAGGAGACCCAGTACTTC.

This chain uses TRBV6-5 with TRBJ1-2, with D maybe TRBD1 (5 bases). Germline V gene sequence: CDR1 MNHEY, CDR2 SVGAGI. This CDR3 is 13 amino acids long. Trimming pared 0 bases from V and 6 bases from J, leaving 8 bases between. The CDR3 DNA reads TGTGCCAGCAGTTACTCGACGGGGGATGGCTACACCTTC. Its translation: CASSYSTGDGYTF.

The chain combines TRBV10-2 with TRBJ2-7; D may be TRBD2 (5 bases). Germline V gene sequence: CDR1 WSHSY, CDR2 SAAADI. Trimming removed 4 bases at V and 4 bases at J, with 11 bases between. This CDR3 has 13 residues. This chain's CDR3 is CASSGLDFYEQYF. The CDR3, as DNA: TGCGCCAGCAGTGGGCTGGACTTTTACGAGCAGTACTTC.